The rows below give T cell receptor beta chains drawn from one sample of a study of T cells in Graves' hyperthyroidism and ophthalmopathy. TCRdb re-called the multiplex PCR reads with MiXCR, one entry per CDR3 protein. Here the sample spans 550,000 to 600,000 distinct CDR3 sequences, 35% to 55% being singletons. The sample was peripheral blood or thyroid tissue (not recorded which). These receptors were collected from an adult woman with Graves' disease, either hyperthyroidism or ophthalmopathy (not recorded which). Both conserved end residues are part of each CDR3. D genes are given only for firm matches. Size values are once, few and many counts, or a class for expanded clones, and some rows have none.

v_call	clone_size	d_call	j_call	cdr3_nt	cdr3_aa
TRBV29-1	many	.	TRBJ1-3	TGCAGCGTTGTGCTTGGAAACACCATATATTTT	CSVVLGNTIYF
TRBV5-1	many	TRBD2	TRBJ2-7	TGCGCCAGCAGCAGCAGGGTGGCGGGAGGCTACGAGCAGTACTTC	CASSSRVAGGYEQYF
TRBV10-2	.	.	TRBJ2-3	TGCGCCAGCAGTGAGTCACTGGAGGCAGATGCGCAGTATTTT	CASSESLEADAQYF
TRBV28	.	.	TRBJ2-5	TGTGCCAGCAGCCGTACCGACAGGGAGGGGACCCAGTACTTC	CASSRTDREGTQYF
TRBV9	many	.	TRBJ2-7	TGTGCCAGCAGCGTAGCCCTGGACAAATGGAACGAGCAGTACTTC	CASSVALDKWNEQYF
TRBV28	many	.	TRBJ1-5	TGTGCCAGCAGTTTGGGCGCCCGTAGCGGGAAAGGCAATCAGCCCCAGCATTTT	CASSLGARSGKGNQPQHF
TRBV11-2	.	TRBD1	TRBJ2-7	TGTGCCAGCAGCATAGACGGGACAGGGGACTACGAGCAGTACTTC	CASSIDGTGDYEQYF
TRBV15	once	.	TRBJ2-5	TGTGCCACCCAAGCTAAAACCAGGGGCCAAGAGACCCAGTACTTC	CATQAKTRGQETQYF
TRBV20-1	many	TRBD2	TRBJ2-5	TGCAGTGCTAGTCCCATGTCCGGTAGCGGGAGGCCCCAAGAGACCCAGTACTTC	CSASPMSGSGRPQETQYF
TRBV7-9	many	.	TRBJ2-7	TGCGCCAGCAGCCCGGACGGCGGTACCTACGAGCAGTACTTC	CASSPDGGTYEQYF
TRBV7-2	.	TRBD1	TRBJ1-3	TGTGCCAGCCCACCACTCCCCGACAGGGACTTCGGCACCATATATTTT	CASPPLPDRDFGTIYF
TRBV10-3	many	.	TRBJ2-5	TGTGCCATCAGGGTGTCGACCCAAGAGACCCAGTACTTC	CAIRVSTQETQYF
TRBV10-3	few	.	TRBJ1-6	TGTGCCACGTCCAGGGACGGTAATTCACTCCTCCACTTT	CATSRDGNSLLHF
TRBV5-5	few	.	TRBJ2-7	TGTGCCAGCAGCACAGGGAGAGGCGAGCAGTGCTTC	CASSTGRGEQCF
TRBV7-2	.	TRBD2	TRBJ2-7	TGTGCCAGCAGCTTTGTAGCACTAGCGGGAGGGCCGTGGGAAGAGCAGTACTTC	CASSFVALAGGPWEEQYF
TRBV11-2	.	.	TRBJ2-6	TGTGCCAGCAGCTTAGGAGTTACGGGGGCCTACGTCCTGACTTTC	CASSLGVTGAYVLTF
TRBV7-2	.	TRBD1	TRBJ2-5	TGTGCCAGCAGCTCGTGGACAGGTCGAGGAGGCGAGACCCAGTACTTC	CASSSWTGRGGETQYF
TRBV12-3/TRBV12-4	many	.	TRBJ1-5	TGTGCCAGCAAAGGGGGGGATCAGCCCCAGCATTTT	CASKGGDQPQHF
TRBV7-3	.	TRBD1	TRBJ2-7	TGTGCCAGCAGCTTAAGACAGGGTGGAAAGCAGTACTTC	CASSLRQGGKQYF
TRBV5-1	many	.	TRBJ1-1	TGCGCCAGCAGGCGGGTAGGGAAGAACACTGAAGCTTTCTTT	CASRRVGKNTEAFF